Sequencing of this T cell receptor beta chain was carried out in a study of T cell changes during pregnancy in multiple sclerosis. The CDR3 totals 15 residues. With V trimmed by 6 bases and J by 3 bases, 7 bases remained unmatched. Germline CDR1 is MNHNY and CDR2 is SVGAGI (reference sequence). Sequencing used immunoSEQ multiplex PCR; TCRdb keeps in-frame clones, though not all of them. The table records some 80,000 clones, over 85% of them present only once. The sequence derives from a female donor with multiple sclerosis, enrolled in a pregnancy study. This rearrangement joins TRBV6-6 to TRBJ1-4; 7 nucleotides match TRBD1. Sample: CD4+ T cells from peripheral blood mononuclear cells, taken after pregnancy. This CDR3 reads CASSRTGAANEKLFF. The CDR3 DNA follows: TGTGCCAGCAGCCGTACAGGGGCGGCTAATGAAAAACTGTTTTTT.